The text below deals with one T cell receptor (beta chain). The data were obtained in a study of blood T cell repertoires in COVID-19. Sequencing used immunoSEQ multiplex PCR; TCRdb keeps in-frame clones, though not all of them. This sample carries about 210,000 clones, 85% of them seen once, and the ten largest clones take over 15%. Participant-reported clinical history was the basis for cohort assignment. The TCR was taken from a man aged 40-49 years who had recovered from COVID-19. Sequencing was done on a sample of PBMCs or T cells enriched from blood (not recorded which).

CDR3 sequence: CASSSPPNEQYF. The CDR3 DNA reads TGTGCCAGCAGCTCCCCCCCCAACGAGCAGTACTTC. The rearrangement uses TRBV3-1 (or the pseudogene TRBV3-2) and TRBJ2-7; D remains unclear. The CDR3 is made up of 12 amino acids. Germline loops: CDR1 LGHDT, CDR2 YNNKEL (reference sequence). Trimming pared 5 bases from V and 5 bases from J, leaving 10 bases between.